The rows below give T cell receptor beta chains drawn from one sample of a study of early stage breast cancer tumors. The data were produced by immunoSEQ multiplex PCR, yet TCRdb's version contains in-frame clones alone and is incomplete. The data show roughly 60,000 clones, around three quarters seen once. Sequencing used blood. Receptor source: a person in their thirties with breast cancer. Both conserved end residues are part of each CDR3. The order of the fields is CDR3 DNA, CDR3 protein, J gene, clone size, D gene, V gene. D genes are given only for firm matches. Size is omitted from some rows. Given values are once, few, many or a class for expanded clones.

DNA: TGTGCCAGCAGCCCAGGGCGTTATAGCAATCAGCCCCAGCATTTT; CDR3: CASSPGRYSNQPQHF; J: TRBJ1-5; size: .; D: .; V: TRBV7-2
DNA: TGTGCCAGTAGTATAAGGGGGCGCACGTATAATCAGCCCCAGCATTTT; CDR3: CASSIRGRTYNQPQHF; J: TRBJ1-5; size: .; D: TRBD1; V: TRBV19
DNA: TGTGCCAGCAGGTTAGCGGGAGATTGGAATGAGCAGTTCTTC; CDR3: CASRLAGDWNEQFF; J: TRBJ2-1; size: .; D: TRBD2; V: TRBV7-2
DNA: TGTGCCAGCAGCCAAGATCTAGGCACCGGGGAGCTGTTTTTT; CDR3: CASSQDLGTGELFF; J: TRBJ2-2; size: .; D: .; V: TRBV7-8
DNA: TGTGCCAGCAGTTCCCGGGGCTACTCTGGAAACACCATATATTTT; CDR3: CASSSRGYSGNTIYF; J: TRBJ1-3; size: few; D: .; V: TRBV6-5
DNA: TGTGCCAGCAGCCCGTCCTCTAGCGGGAGTAGGGGCGGGGTCATTCAGTACTTC; CDR3: CASSPSSSGSRGGVIQYF; J: TRBJ2-4; size: .; D: TRBD2; V: TRBV5-4
DNA: TGCGCCAGCAGCTTGTTCGATACCAGCACAGATACGCAGTATTTT; CDR3: CASSLFDTSTDTQYF; J: TRBJ2-3; size: .; D: .; V: TRBV5-1
DNA: TGCAGCGTTGGCCAGTCGAGCGGAAACACCATATATTTT; CDR3: CSVGQSSGNTIYF; J: TRBJ1-3; size: .; D: .; V: TRBV29-1
DNA: TGTGCCAGCAGCCAGGGACAGATCTCTGGAAACACCATATATTTT; CDR3: CASSQGQISGNTIYF; J: TRBJ1-3; size: .; D: TRBD1; V: TRBV6-6
DNA: TGTGCCAGCAGTCGGCAGGAAAGGGAGACCCAGTACTTC; CDR3: CASSRQERETQYF; J: TRBJ2-5; size: .; D: .; V: TRBV6-4
DNA: TGTGCCAGCAGCCGCGTGGGACTAGCGAACAATGAGCAGTTCTTC; CDR3: CASSRVGLANNEQFF; J: TRBJ2-1; size: .; D: TRBD2; V: TRBV13
DNA: TGCGCCAGCAGCCCTGGACCTAACAATGAGCAGTTCTTC; CDR3: CASSPGPNNEQFF; J: TRBJ2-1; size: .; D: .; V: TRBV10-1
DNA: TGTGCCAGCAGCATTTCTGGACAGGGAACTAACTATGGCTACACCTTC; CDR3: CASSISGQGTNYGYTF; J: TRBJ1-2; size: .; D: TRBD1; V: TRBV7-2
DNA: TGTGCCAGCAGCTTAGGGGTCGGAACCGGGGAGCTGTTTTTT; CDR3: CASSLGVGTGELFF; J: TRBJ2-2; size: .; D: .; V: TRBV7-3
DNA: TGTGCCAGCAGCCTCGGGGCCCTAGGGCCCCAGCATTTT; CDR3: CASSLGALGPQHF; J: TRBJ1-5; size: few; D: .; V: TRBV11-2
DNA: TGTGCCAGCAGTGCCCCCGGGACTGCCACCTACAATGAGCAGTTCTTC; CDR3: CASSAPGTATYNEQFF; J: TRBJ2-1; size: .; D: .; V: TRBV6-1
DNA: TGTGCCAGCAGTTCGAACAGGGGGGTGAACACTGAAGCTTTCTTT; CDR3: CASSSNRGVNTEAFF; J: TRBJ1-1; size: few; D: TRBD1; V: TRBV27
DNA: TGTGCCAGCAGCCCCGGGGACAGGGGATTAAACACCATATATTTT; CDR3: CASSPGDRGLNTIYF; J: TRBJ1-3; size: .; D: TRBD1; V: TRBV9
DNA: TGCGCCAGCAGCCAAGGACATGGGCCCGCCTACGAGCAGTACTTC; CDR3: CASSQGHGPAYEQYF; J: TRBJ2-7; size: once; D: .; V: TRBV4-1
DNA: TGTGCCAGCTCACCCCAGGGGACCCTTATGAACACTGAAGCTTTCTTT; CDR3: CASSPQGTLMNTEAFF; J: TRBJ1-1; size: .; D: .; V: TRBV18
DNA: TGTGCCAGCAGCTTAGGGGCGTTGGGGGAAAGCAATCAGCCCCAGCATTTT; CDR3: CASSLGALGESNQPQHF; J: TRBJ1-5; size: .; D: .; V: TRBV7-9
DNA: TGTGCCAGCAGCTTGGATGAGGACTACTATCGAGGGATCTTC; CDR3: CASSLDEDYYRGIF; J: TRBJ2-1; size: .; D: .; V: TRBV5-4
DNA: TGCAGCGTTGAATGGCAGGGAACTAGTTCCTACGAGCAGTACTTC; CDR3: CSVEWQGTSSYEQYF; J: TRBJ2-7; size: .; D: .; V: TRBV29-1
DNA: TGTGCCAGCAGAGGGAACTCCTATAATTCACCCCTCCACTTT; CDR3: CASRGNSYNSPLHF; J: TRBJ1-6; size: .; D: .; V: TRBV6-5
DNA: TGTGCCATCAGCTACTCTGACAGGTTCTATGGCTACACCTTC; CDR3: CAISYSDRFYGYTF; J: TRBJ1-2; size: .; D: .; V: TRBV10-3
DNA: TGCGCCAGCAGCTTGGTTGTGGGACCCCGAAGCGGGGCCAAAAACATTCAGTACTTC; CDR3: CASSLVVGPRSGAKNIQYF; J: TRBJ2-4; size: .; D: .; V: TRBV5-1
DNA: TGTGCCAGCAGCACCGGGGGACAGGGATACAATGAGCAGTTCTTC; CDR3: CASSTGGQGYNEQFF; J: TRBJ2-1; size: .; D: TRBD1; V: TRBV7-7
DNA: TGTGCCAGCAGTGAACGAGGCGGGACAGGGGCCACAACTAATGAAAAACTGTTTTTT; CDR3: CASSERGGTGATTNEKLFF; J: TRBJ1-4; size: once; D: TRBD1; V: TRBV2
DNA: TGTGCCTGGAGCCCCCGGGACAGGGGGAACACCGGGGAGCTGTTTTTT; CDR3: CAWSPRDRGNTGELFF; J: TRBJ2-2; size: .; D: TRBD1; V: TRBV30
DNA: TGTGCCAGCAGCTTTAGACGGACAGGGCTCAATGAGCAGTTCTTC; CDR3: CASSFRRTGLNEQFF; J: TRBJ2-1; size: .; D: TRBD1; V: TRBV5-6
DNA: TGTGCCAGCAGTTTCCCCGACAGGCTATACGAGCAGTACTTC; CDR3: CASSFPDRLYEQYF; J: TRBJ2-7; size: .; D: .; V: TRBV27
DNA: TGTGCCTGGAGTCGGGGGGACAGGGGGTACAATGAGCAGTTCTTC; CDR3: CAWSRGDRGYNEQFF; J: TRBJ2-1; size: .; D: TRBD1; V: TRBV30
DNA: TGTGCCAGCAGTTACGTTGCAGGGGCCAACGTCCTGACTTTC; CDR3: CASSYVAGANVLTF; J: TRBJ2-6; size: once; D: .; V: TRBV6-5
DNA: TGTGCCAGTAGTACCGATCGCGGGGGGGGCACAGATACGCAGTATTTT; CDR3: CASSTDRGGGTDTQYF; J: TRBJ2-3; size: .; D: TRBD2; V: TRBV19
DNA: TGTGCCAGCAGCTTAGCCGGGACTACTTCTCTCGAGCAGTACTTC; CDR3: CASSLAGTTSLEQYF; J: TRBJ2-7; size: .; D: TRBD2; V: TRBV11-2
DNA: TGCGCCAGCAGCCAAGATCGACGGGTGGGCGATGGCTACACCTTC; CDR3: CASSQDRRVGDGYTF; J: TRBJ1-2; size: .; D: .; V: TRBV4-1
DNA: TGTGCCAGCAGCTTAGAGTGGGGACAGGGGAGCACTGAAGCTTTCTTT; CDR3: CASSLEWGQGSTEAFF; J: TRBJ1-1; size: .; D: TRBD1; V: TRBV7-8
DNA: TGTGCCAGCAGCTCGGGAGTAGACCCAAAGATTTGGCTGTTTTTT; CDR3: CASSSGVDPKIWLFF; J: TRBJ1-4; size: .; D: .; V: TRBV5-5
DNA: TGTGCCAGCAACCCTACGGGATCCACTATAATTAACTATGGCTACACCTTC; CDR3: CASNPTGSTIINYGYTF; J: TRBJ1-2; size: .; D: .; V: TRBV5-4
DNA: TGTGCCAGCAGCCGACCTCTCCCCCACACAGATACGCAGTATTTT; CDR3: CASSRPLPHTDTQYF; J: TRBJ2-3; size: .; D: .; V: TRBV7-9
DNA: TGTGCCAGCAGCTTAGTGACGGGAGGAGTAGGGGGGGATGAGCAGTTCTTC; CDR3: CASSLVTGGVGGDEQFF; J: TRBJ2-1; size: .; D: .; V: TRBV7-2
DNA: TGTGCCAGCAGCAGACTCACCGGGACAAACTATGGCTACACCTTC; CDR3: CASSRLTGTNYGYTF; J: TRBJ1-2; size: .; D: .; V: TRBV14
DNA: TGTGCCTCCTTTTCAGGGTTCGACGAGCAGTACTTC; CDR3: CASFSGFDEQYF; J: TRBJ2-7; size: .; D: .; V: TRBV30
DNA: TGTGCCAGCTCAAAGGGACAGGGGAGTGACGAGCAGTACTTC; CDR3: CASSKGQGSDEQYF; J: TRBJ2-7; size: .; D: .; V: TRBV21-1